The 22 T cell receptor beta chains below were found in one sample sequenced in a study of CD8+ T cells in alopecia areata. RNA extraction and reverse transcription yielded cDNA as sequencing template. Sequencing was performed with immunoSEQ multiplex PCR; in TCRdb, only in-frame clones are kept and a portion is missing. The sample shows around 120,000 clones, about 50% of them seen only once. The material sequenced was NKG2D-low CD8+ T cells sorted from blood. These TCRs come from a human donor with alopecia areata.

The chain links TRBV29-1 to TRBJ2-2; 7 positions match TRBD1. The CDR3 runs to 13 residues. Per the germline V gene, CDR1 is SQVTM and CDR2 is ANQGSEA. Trimming at V came to 6 bases and at J to 3 bases, leaving 4 bases not matched to a gene. The CDR3 sequence is CSVTTGDTGELFF. The DNA of the CDR3 is TGCAGCGTAACTACAGGGGACACCGGGGAGCTGTTTTTT.

This clone appeared a single time. The rearrangement joins TRBV30 to TRBJ2-1; a possible D gene is TRBD2 (7 bases). Trimming left V 7 bases short and J 9 bases short, with 16 bases between. This CDR3 comprises 12 residues. The germline CDR1 and CDR2 sequences are GTSNPN and SVGIG (reference sequence). The CDR3 sequence is CASKGEGVEQFF. The CDR3 DNA follows: TGTGCCTCAAAGGGGGAGGGAGTTGAGCAGTTCTTC.

The count of this clone is one. The chain joins TRBV29-1 to TRBJ1-2; 8 bases align to TRBD1. This CDR3 has 13 residues. Looked up from germline, CDR1 is SQVTM and CDR2 is ANQGSEA. The junction had 9 bases not matched to a gene; V was cut back by 4 bases and J by 8 bases. The CDR3 sequence: CSVVRTGTDGYTF. CDR3 nucleotides: TGCAGCGTTGTAAGGACAGGGACCGACGGCTACACCTTC.

V usage is TRBV30 and J usage is TRBJ1-5; D remains ambiguous. V was pared by 2 bases and J by 2 bases, with 7 bases between. Germline-derived CDR1 and CDR2 are GTSNPN and SVGIG (reference sequence). There are 13 residues in the CDR3. In DNA, the CDR3 is TGTGCCTGGAGTACAGAGGGCAATCAGCCCCAGCATTTT. This encodes CAWSTEGNQPQHF.

This clone was detected only a few times. The chain combines TRBV29-1 with TRBJ2-3; 13 bases match TRBD2. V shed 7 bases and J 9 bases; nucleotides not matched to a gene: 13. The CDR3 runs 15 residues. Germline CDR1 reads SQVTM; CDR2 reads ANQGSEA. The CDR3 bases are TGCAGCGCGGGGACTAGCGGGGAAAGGCGGGGGACGCAGTATTTT. It specifies CSAGTSGERRGTQYF.

Here the CDR3 reads CASELWDRGKETQYF. As DNA, the CDR3 is TGTGCCTCAGAACTGTGGGACAGGGGAAAAGAGACCCAGTACTTC. The chain employs TRBV30 and TRBJ2-5; 10 bases fit TRBD1. The ends lost 7 bases at V and 3 bases at J; junction bases unmatched: 11. Looked up from germline, CDR1 is GTSNPN and CDR2 is SVGIG (reference sequence). CDR3 size: 15 residues. The full variable domain, rest sourced from reference TRBV30 and TRBJ2-5, is SQTIHQWPATLVQPVGSPLSLECTVEGTSNPNLYWYRQAAGRGLQLLFYSVGIGQISSEVPQNLSASRPQDRQFILSSKKLLLSDSGFYLCASELWDRGKETQYFGPGTRLLVL.

V gene TRBV9 combines with J gene TRBJ2-3; 7 bases agree with TRBD2. The CDR3 length is 18 residues. Germline lookup yields CDR1 SGDLS and CDR2 YYNGEE. J gave up 2 bases and V 4 bases, and 16 bases lay outside the gene matches. CDR3 nucleotides: TGTGCCAGCAGCCCCCTCGCAGCCAGGACTAGATTCACAGATACGCAGTATTTT. Protein product: CASSPLAARTRFTDTQYF.

This clone has only one observation. J is TRBJ1-5 and V is TRBV6-6; D call uncertain. The germline V gene encodes CDR1 MNHNY and CDR2 SVGAGI (reference sequence). V lost 7 bases to trimming and J lost 5 bases, with 12 bases between them. The CDR3 covers 13 residues. CDR3 in amino acids: CASTGSAHQPQHF. The DNA of the CDR3 is TGTGCCAGCACCGGCTCGGCCCATCAGCCCCAGCATTTT.

This clone was observed a few times. The chain employs TRBV14 and TRBJ2-7, with 9 nucleotides matching TRBD2. J lost 5 bases, V lost 0 bases, and 5 bases had no gene match. This CDR3 contains 15 residues. Germline-derived CDR1 and CDR2 are SGHDN and FVKESK. The CDR3 region is CASSQDTLAGNEQYF. For the CDR3, the DNA is TGTGCCAGCAGCCAAGACACCCTAGCGGGAAACGAGCAGTACTTC.

V usage is TRBV29-1 and J usage is TRBJ2-5, with 7 bases lining up with TRBD1. The germline V gene encodes CDR1 SQVTM and CDR2 ANQGSEA. V lost 3 bases, J lost 2 bases, and 6 bases stayed unmatched. This CDR3 has 14 residues. Here the CDR3 reads CSVDGWGQQETQYF. In nucleotides, the CDR3 is TGCAGCGTTGATGGGTGGGGACAGCAAGAGACCCAGTACTTC.

Details on this clone: The sample has other DNA sequences that encode this CDR3 too. V and J are TRBV27 and TRBJ2-1; 12 nucleotides agree with TRBD2. CDR1 is MNHEY and CDR2 is SMNVEV in the germline V gene (reference sequence). V gave up 5 bases and J gave up 4 bases; unmatched junction bases: 3. CDR3 length: 15 amino acids. The CDR3 DNA follows: TGTGCCAGCAGTCTCGGACTAGCGGGATACAATGAGCAGTTCTTC. Translating it yields CASSLGLAGYNEQFF.

The chain combines TRBV29-1 with TRBJ2-3; D may be TRBD1 (7 bases). V was clipped by 3 bases and J by 5 bases, with 12 bases between them. CDR3 length: 13 residues. Germline CDR1 and CDR2: SQVTM and ANQGSEA. CDR3 sequence: CSVEAGGGDTQYF. In DNA, the CDR3 is TGCAGCGTTGAGGCAGGGGGAGGAGATACGCAGTATTTT.

This clone was observed a handful of times. V usage is TRBV7-9 and J usage is TRBJ2-2, with D tentatively TRBD1 or TRBD2 (5 bases each). Germline V lookup: CDR1 SEHNR, CDR2 FQNEAQ (reference sequence). V was pared by 5 bases and J by 5 bases, with 21 bases between. This CDR3 comprises 17 residues. Here the CDR3 reads CASSPRPGQGITGELFF. CDR3 coding DNA: TGTGCCAGCAGCCCTCGACCGGGGCAGGGAATTACCGGGGAGCTGTTTTTT.

The rearrangement uses TRBV30 and TRBJ2-1; D gene ambiguous. This CDR3 region has 13 residues. The V gene's germline CDR1 is GTSNPN and CDR2 SVGIG (reference sequence). V lost 2 bases, J lost 5 bases, and 10 bases lay in between. The CDR3 region has the DNA TGTGCCTGGAGTCCCTTTACCGACAATGAGCAGTTCTTC. Its translation: CAWSPFTDNEQFF.

The chain combines TRBV29-1 with TRBJ2-5; 7 nucleotides agree with TRBD1. V lost 3 bases, J lost 4 bases, and 14 bases stayed unmatched. CDR3 length equals 16 residues. Germline CDR1 reads SQVTM; CDR2 reads ANQGSEA. CDR3 DNA sequence: TGCAGCGTTGACAACCTAGACAGGGTCCAAGGAGAGACCCAGTACTTC. Protein: CSVDNLDRVQGETQYF.

The chain recombines TRBV5-6 with TRBJ2-7; no reliable D call. From germline, CDR1 is SGHDT and CDR2 YYEEEE. This CDR3 has 11 amino acids. Trimming removed 6 bases at V and 7 bases at J, with 11 bases between. CDR3 coding DNA: TGTGCCAGCACCGGATTGGGAGAGCAGTACTTC. Translated, it gives CASTGLGEQYF.

This chain joins TRBV29-1 and TRBJ1-2; D is unclear. The CDR3 has 11 amino acids. V shed 7 bases and J shed 2 bases, with 8 bases lying between them. The germline gives CDR1 SQVTM, CDR2 ANQGSEA. The CDR3 nucleotides read TGCAGCGCCTCCGACAACTATGGCTACACCTTC. It specifies CSASDNYGYTF.

V gene TRBV27 combines with J gene TRBJ2-7, with no clear D. The CDR3 extends over 11 amino acids. V lost 6 bases to trimming and J lost 6 bases, with 9 bases between them. Looked up from germline, CDR1 is MNHEY and CDR2 is SMNVEV (reference sequence). In DNA, the CDR3 is TGTGCCAGCAGCGCAGGTGGCGAGCAGTACTTC. It codes for CASSAGGEQYF.

This clone was counted between two and nine times. The chain has TRBV28 and TRBJ2-3; the D gene could be TRBD1 or TRBD2 (5 bases each). Germline CDR1 and CDR2: MDHEN and SYDVKM. The CDR3 has 14 residues. Deletions cut 4 bases from V and 4 bases from J, with 12 bases between. The CDR3 DNA reads TGTGCCAGCAGTTCCCTACGGGACGCAGATACGCAGTATTTT. This gives the protein CASSSLRDADTQYF.

This clone was recorded a few times. J is TRBJ2-7 and V is TRBV13; TRBD2 matches at 12 bases. V lost 5 bases, J lost 3 bases, and 14 bases stayed unmatched. The CDR3 is 18 residues long. Looked up from germline, CDR1 is PRHDT and CDR2 is FYEKMQ (reference sequence). The CDR3 DNA follows: TGTGCCAGCAGCCCCAGAGGGCTAGCGGGAGGGACCGGCTACGAGCAGTACTTC. Translated, it gives CASSPRGLAGGTGYEQYF.

This chain uses TRBV29-1 with TRBJ2-1; 7 bases are a match to TRBD2. The trim removed 1 base at V and 0 bases at J, leaving 9 bases unmatched. The CDR3 loop spans 17 amino acids. Germline loops: CDR1 SQVTM, CDR2 ANQGSEA. CDR3 sequence: CSVEGTSDQSSYNEQFF. CDR3 nucleotides: TGCAGCGTTGAAGGAACTAGCGATCAGTCCTCCTACAATGAGCAGTTCTTC.

This clone came up a few times. The rearrangement links TRBV14 to TRBJ1-2; the D is unclear. The CDR3 totals 14 residues. CDR1 SGHDN and CDR2 FVKESK come from the germline V gene. V was trimmed by 0 bases and J by 4 bases, leaving 9 bases between them. The CDR3 region is CASSQDRGIYGYTF. CDR3 in DNA: TGTGCCAGCAGCCAAGATCGCGGGATCTATGGCTACACCTTC.